This entry features one T cell receptor beta chain sequence. Its cognate antigen has yet to be identified. Base qualities were left out, and no much larger clone turns up one base away. The library was built by means of the immunoSEQ multiplex PCR assay. Rearranged TCR beta chain sequences were amplified with the hsTCRB Kit following the manufacturer's protocol. TCRB libraries were sequenced on an Illumina MiSeq. As for how the authors treated the data: The kit vendor's proprietary platform handled demultiplexing, trimming and gene mapping. Held by TCRdb, this immuneACCESS table contains in-frame sequences only and omits some clones. Under half of the omission traces to an unresolved V gene where checked; the cause of the rest is unknown. That table is the source of V, J and clone size, and D and trimming were worked out from the DNA. The table for this sample lists tens of thousands of clones; about 89% of them were counted only once. Roughly 9.2% of the sample lies in the top ten.

This sample is drawn from a study of a mutant IDH1 vaccine in newly diagnosed glioma (dated by TCRdb to about 2021). At the level of the whole study: Of the 30 to 35 treated patients, 62.5% were male and roughly 38% were female, and a mean age of roughly 37 years was recorded. Before enrollment, patients had received standard therapy of radiotherapy alone, temozolomide alone, or radiochemotherapy with temozolomide; most received the combination. Peripheral blood samples were drawn at six visits, namely V03 (baseline), V05, V07, V10, V12 and V13. For exploratory analyses, longitudinal TCRB deep sequencing was carried out in roughly 23 treated patients wherever samples were available. Overall study outcomes, separate from this receptor: Selection of PBMC samples for TCRB deep sequencing was based on availability. Changes in the top peripheral T cell clonotypes picked up by TCRB sequencing did not appear to be linked to pseudoprogression. The authors noted that analyses of patient blood samples could not be reproduced because of sample limitations. Immune responses induced by the vaccine were seen in over 80% of patients across multiple MHC alleles.

Taken with the paper, the label for time point translates to: baseline, week 1 (first vaccination visit). In light of the paper, this sample's treatment or condition label describes: pre-vaccination baseline after standard-of-care therapy. Donors had newly diagnosed WHO grade 3 or 4 IDH1-mutant astrocytomas with loss of nuclear ATRX. The samples were drawn from NOA16, a multicentre, single-arm, open-label phase I trial in Germany that tested a mutant IDH1 peptide vaccine in humans for the first time. Visit V03 blood draws served as the baseline sample for immunogenicity testing. Genomic DNA for TCRB sequencing was isolated from EDTA blood with the DNeasy Blood and Tissue Kit. CDR1 and CDR2, looked up from the germline V gene, are LGHNA and YNFKEQ. Trimmed from V: 6 bases; trimmed from J: 10 bases; junction bases lacking a gene match: 6. Inclusive of the bounding cysteine and phenylalanine, the CDR3 is 14 residues long. Of all the DNA, just the CDR3 is kept, 42 bases in frame from base 1.

The V and J genes are TRBV4-2 and TRBJ2-3; a stretch of 14 junction bases matches TRBD2. Sample: PBMCs, taken from a glioma patient treated with radiotherapy, temozolomide or both. The source is a man aged 25-45 years with glioma. The sequenced DNA is TGTGCCAGCAGTTCCGGACTAGCGGGAGGCGCGCAGTATTTT. Translated, it gives CASSSGLAGGAQYF.